Reported below is one T cell receptor beta chain. Its target is not known. Per germline, CDR1 ENHRY and CDR2 SYGVKD. CDR3 length: 14 residues. V lost 6 bases, J lost 2 bases, and 5 bases stayed unmatched. TCRdb reprocessed the multiplex PCR reads with MiXCR, giving one entry per CDR3 protein. Of some 25,000 distinct CDR3 sequences in the sample, roughly three quarters were seen once. The data belong to a study of breast tumors, draining lymph nodes, adjacent tissues. Whole-study results and caveats: Most tumor T cells seemingly derive from lymph node, then expand in tumor. Compared with basal-like, luminal-like tumors shared significantly more repertoire with nontumor tissue.

Material: tumor-adjacent breast tissue. The sequence came from a female donor with breast cancer. Some clones in this sample may be carry-over from other donors' samples. The gene calls are TRBV10-3 and TRBJ2-7; 9 nucleotides line up with TRBD1. CDR3 bases: TGTGCCATCAGAGGGACAGGGACCACCTACGAGCAGTACTTC. It codes for CAIRGTGTTYEQYF.